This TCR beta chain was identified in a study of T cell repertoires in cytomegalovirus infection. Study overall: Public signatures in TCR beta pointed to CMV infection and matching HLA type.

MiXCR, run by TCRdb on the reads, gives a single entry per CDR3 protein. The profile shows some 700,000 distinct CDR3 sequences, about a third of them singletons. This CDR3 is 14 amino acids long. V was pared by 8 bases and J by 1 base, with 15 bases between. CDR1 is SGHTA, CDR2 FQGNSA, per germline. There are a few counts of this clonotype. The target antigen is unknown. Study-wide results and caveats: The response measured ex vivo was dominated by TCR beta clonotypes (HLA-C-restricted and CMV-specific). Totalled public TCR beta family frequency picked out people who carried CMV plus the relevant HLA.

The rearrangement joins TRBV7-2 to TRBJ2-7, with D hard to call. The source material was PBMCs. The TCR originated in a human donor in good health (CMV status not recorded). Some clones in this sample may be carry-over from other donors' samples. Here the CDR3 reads CASRPTRASYEQYF. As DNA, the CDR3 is TGTGCCAGCCGCCCGACACGCGCTTCCTACGAGCAGTACTTC.